These 30 T cell receptor beta chains share one sample of origin, sequenced in a study of blood T cell repertoires in COVID-19 (dated by TCRdb to the early 2020s). To prepare the library, the immunoSEQ multiplex PCR assay was applied. This is the immuneACCESS table as TCRdb keeps it, with only in-frame sequences that have V and J called. A part of the clones is gone; compared with another copy, unresolved V genes explain less than half, and the rest is unexplained. The sample table lists 35,000 to 40,000 clones, roughly 84% of them with a count of one. Approximately 15% of the sample rests with the top ten. The sample taken for sequencing was peripheral blood. These TCRs come from a human donor in a cohort sampled during active COVID-19.

The genes are TRBV6-1 and TRBJ2-3, with 7 bases fitting TRBD2. The junction had 12 bases not matched to a gene; V was cut back by 1 base and J by 2 bases. The CDR3 covers 18 residues. Germline V gives CDR1 MNHNS, CDR2 SASEGT. CDR3 loop: CASSEGTRAGQVTDTQYF. CDR3 nucleotides: TGTGCCAGCAGTGAAGGGACCCGAGCGGGGCAGGTCACAGATACGCAGTATTTT.

V gene TRBV6-6 combines with J gene TRBJ2-2; D is unclear. Between the trimmed V and J ends, which lost 6 bases and 4 bases, there was a span of 9 bases. This CDR3 spans 13 amino acids. Germline V lookup: CDR1 MNHNY, CDR2 SVGAGI (reference sequence). CDR3 sequence reads: CASRQAPTGELFF. The CDR3 nucleotides read TGTGCCAGCAGGCAGGCACCCACCGGGGAGCTGTTTTTT.

The V call is TRBV27, the J call TRBJ1-6, with D perhaps TRBD1 (6 bases). Between the trimmed V and J ends, which lost 6 bases and 2 bases, there was a span of 14 bases. CDR1 and CDR2 (germline): MNHEY, SMNVEV (reference sequence). CDR3 length equals 16 residues. CDR3 region: CASRDQGWAYNSPLHF. In nucleotides, the CDR3 is TGTGCCAGCAGGGACCAGGGGTGGGCCTATAATTCACCCCTCCACTTT.

V and J are TRBV2 and TRBJ2-7, with 9 nucleotides matching TRBD1. V lost 6 bases and J lost 0; bases outside the gene matches: 6. The V gene's germline CDR1 is SNHLY and CDR2 FYNNEI. CDR3 length: 15 amino acids. The DNA of the CDR3 is TGTGCCAGCAGGGGACAGGGCTTCATCTCCTACGAGCAGTACTTC. Protein: CASRGQGFISYEQYF.

The rearrangement uses TRBV18 and TRBJ2-5; TRBD2 matches 7 bases. The length of the CDR3 is 13 residues. Trimming cost V 5 bases and J 5 bases; bases outside gene matches: 5. CDR1 is KGHSH, CDR2 LQKENI, per germline. DNA of the CDR3: TGTGCCAGCTCAGAGACTAGCATCGAGACCCAGTACTTC. It codes for CASSETSIETQYF.

V is TRBV7-2 and J is TRBJ2-1, with a weak D call TRBD1 (5 bases). Trimming removed 5 bases from V and 6 bases from J, with 11 bases in between. Germline V lookup: CDR1 SGHTA, CDR2 FQGNSA. The length of the CDR3 is 13 residues. As DNA, the CDR3 is TGTGCCAGCAGCGCTTCTAGGGGCAATGAGCAGTTCTTC. Amino acid sequence: CASSASRGNEQFF.

The gene calls are TRBV18 and TRBJ2-2, with 7 bases that match TRBD1. Germline CDR1 is KGHSH and CDR2 is LQKENI. The J segment lost 7 bases and the V segment lost 5 bases, leaving 7 bases of the junction unmatched. The CDR3 sequence is 14 residues long. The CDR3 spells CASSFGTDSGELFF. In DNA, the CDR3 is TGTGCCAGCTCATTTGGGACAGACAGCGGGGAGCTGTTTTTT.

This clone turned up a few times. The chain has TRBV5-4 and TRBJ2-5; 10 bases are a match to TRBD1. The germline V gene encodes CDR1 SGHNT and CDR2 YYREEE (reference sequence). The CDR3 length is 13 residues. Trimming at V came to 3 bases and at J to 6 bases, leaving 2 bases not matched to a gene. CDR3 sequence: CASSWDRGKTQYF. For the CDR3, the DNA is TGTGCCAGCAGCTGGGACAGGGGAAAGACCCAGTACTTC.

The rearrangement joins TRBV11-3 to TRBJ2-7; D is unclear. Trimming removed 0 bases at V and 5 bases at J, with 8 bases between. Germline V gene sequence: CDR1 SGHNT, CDR2 YENEEA. This CDR3 has 13 residues. The CDR3 spells CASSLDNSNEQYF. The CDR3 DNA reads as TGTGCCAGCAGCTTAGATAACTCGAACGAGCAGTACTTC.

This chain connects TRBV12-3 or TRBV12-4 to TRBJ1-2; no clear D. The V gene lost 7 bases and the J gene lost 8 bases, with 17 bases spanning the gap. This CDR3 has 13 amino acids. CDR3 coding DNA: TGTGCCAGCACTAAACACCCCGCGGGGGGCTACACCTTC. This encodes CASTKHPAGGYTF.

The chain is built from TRBV5-1 and TRBJ1-4; TRBD1 agrees at 7 bases. This CDR3 is built from 14 residues. Germline V CDR1 and CDR2: SGHRS, YFSETQ. Trimming removed 10 bases from V and 6 bases from J; junction bases left unmatched: 12. The CDR3, as DNA: TGCGCCTCCGGTTGGGGCCAGGGGGATGAAAAACTGTTTTTT. It yields the protein CASGWGQGDEKLFF.

The J gene is TRBJ2-1, the V gene TRBV5-1, with TRBD2 identical over 8 bases. CDR1 and CDR2 (germline): SGHRS, YFSETQ. The CDR3 extends over 15 amino acids. The V and J ends lost 3 bases and 3 bases, in that order; junction bases with no gene match: 5. CDR3 coding DNA: TGCGCCAGCAGCTACAGGCTAGCGGGCTACAATGAGCAGTTCTTC. Translated, it gives CASSYRLAGYNEQFF.

The chain employs TRBV5-4 and TRBJ2-5, with TRBD2 as a possible D gene (6 bases). The CDR3 is 14 amino acids. V was cut by 4 bases and J by 5 bases, with 15 bases left in between. Looked up from germline, CDR1 is SGHNT and CDR2 is YYREEE (reference sequence). This chain's CDR3 is CASSREAVKETQYF. The CDR3 DNA sequence: TGTGCCAGCAGCAGGGAGGCGGTGAAGGAGACCCAGTACTTC.

The rearrangement uses TRBV3-1 (or the pseudogene TRBV3-2) and TRBJ1-2, with 7 bases aligning to TRBD1. Per the germline V gene, CDR1 is LGHDT and CDR2 is YNNKEL (reference sequence). CDR3 size: 15 residues. V gave up 2 bases and J gave up 4 bases; unmatched junction bases: 7. This chain's CDR3 is CASSQSGSGGYGYTF. DNA for the CDR3: TGTGCCAGCAGCCAATCGGGTTCAGGGGGCTATGGCTACACCTTC.

CDR3 sequence: CAISERQQGATDTQYF. The CDR3 DNA reads TGTGCCATCAGTGAACGGCAACAGGGGGCTACAGATACGCAGTATTTT. V and J are TRBV10-3 and TRBJ2-3; 9 bases fit TRBD1. CDR3 length equals 16 residues. V shed 3 bases and J 3 bases; nucleotides not matched to a gene: 7. The germline V gene has CDR1 ENHRY and CDR2 SYGVKD.

This chain joins TRBV29-1 and TRBJ2-7; D gene unclear. In germline, CDR1 is SQVTM, CDR2 ANQGSEA. The CDR3 is 12 residues long. V lost 3 bases and J 5 bases, leaving 11 bases between the germline ends. The CDR3 sequence: CSVDGGDHEQYF. The CDR3 nucleotides read TGCAGCGTTGATGGTGGAGATCACGAGCAGTACTTC.

The V call is TRBV18, the J call TRBJ2-3; no firm D call. CDR3 length: 14 residues. V lost 1 base, J lost 9 bases, and 14 bases lay in between. Germline values: CDR1 KGHSH, CDR2 LQKENI. This CDR3 is CASSPRPPPGTQYF. The DNA for the CDR3 is TGTGCCAGCTCACCACGACCCCCCCCCGGGACGCAGTATTTT.

The chain uses TRBV6-1 and TRBJ1-2, with a weak D call TRBD1 (6 bases). CDR1 MNHNS and CDR2 SASEGT come from the germline V gene. The CDR3 is 15 residues long. V was pared by 0 bases and J by 5 bases, with 13 bases between. The CDR3 protein is CASSEAGGRTYGYTF. The CDR3 DNA reads as TGTGCCAGCAGTGAAGCGGGGGGGCGCACTTATGGCTACACCTTC.

The genes are TRBV7-8 and TRBJ2-7; D may be TRBD2 (5 bases). The CDR3 consists of 15 residues. The ends were cut back, 5 bases at V and 6 bases at J, with 20 bases in the middle. Germline V CDR1 and CDR2: SGHVS, FQNEAQ. The CDR3 loop is CASSPRTDDYSEQYF. The CDR3 DNA sequence: TGTGCCAGCAGCCCGAGGACTGATGACTATAGCGAGCAGTACTTC. Variable domain in full (rest from reference TRBV7-8 and TRBJ2-7): GAGVSQSPRYKVAKRGQDVALRCDPISGHVSLFWYQQALGQGPEFLTYFQNEAQLDKSGLPSDRFFAERPEGSVSTLKIQRTQQEDSAVYLCASSPRTDDYSEQYFGPGTRLTVT.

The chain recombines TRBV18 with TRBJ1-5; 9 bases map to TRBD1. The V gene end was trimmed by 2 bases and the J gene end by 9 bases; junction bases not matched to a gene: 8. CDR1 is KGHSH, CDR2 LQKENI, per germline. The CDR3 runs to 15 residues. The CDR3 bases are TGTGCCAGCTCACCAACCGGGACAGGGTCAGGGCCCCAGCATTTT. This codes for CASSPTGTGSGPQHF.

This clone is categorized as medium-sized (0.01 to 0.1%). Compared with germline, one end of the junction differs, possibly owing to a read error. The rearrangement uses TRBV20-1 and TRBJ1-4; no clear D. Germline CDR1 DFQATT, CDR2 SNEGSKA (reference sequence). There are 11 residues in the CDR3. The CDR3 loop reads CSARDPFRVYF. The CDR3, as DNA: TGCAGTGCTAGAGATCCGTTCCGGGTCTATTTT.

The chain links TRBV5-5 to TRBJ2-5; 11 bases are a match to TRBD2. The ends lost 4 bases at V and 2 bases at J; junction bases unmatched: 13. This CDR3 spans 18 amino acids. Germline CDR1 is SGHKS and CDR2 is YYEKEE (reference sequence). DNA for the CDR3: TGTGCCAGCAGCCCCGGAACCCTAGCGGGGGGATCACAAGAGACCCAGTACTTC. Its translation: CASSPGTLAGGSQETQYF.

CDR3 nucleotide sequence: TGCGCCAGCAGCCAACAGGGGGCTTTTCAGCCCCAGCATTTT. Amino acid sequence: CASSQQGAFQPQHF. The rearrangement uses TRBV4-1 and TRBJ1-5, with 8 positions matching TRBD1. Germline values: CDR1 MGHRA, CDR2 YSYEKL. J gave up 6 bases and V 2 bases, and 3 bases lay outside the gene matches. The CDR3 totals 14 residues.

With respect to this clone: This same CDR3 is encoded by further DNA sequences in the sample. This chain uses TRBV19 with TRBJ2-7, with TRBD1 matching 7 bases. The junction had 2 bases not matched to a gene; V was cut back by 2 bases and J by 4 bases. The germline V gene has CDR1 LNHDA and CDR2 SQIVND (reference sequence). The CDR3 loop spans 13 amino acids. CDR3 in amino acids: CASSIRQGYEQYF. The CDR3 bases are TGTGCCAGTAGTATAAGACAGGGTTACGAGCAGTACTTC.

J is TRBJ1-3 and V is TRBV5-1; D gene unclear. This CDR3 has 14 amino acids. V was pared by 0 bases and J by 3 bases, with 7 bases between. The germline CDR1 and CDR2 sequences are SGHRS and YFSETQ. In DNA, the CDR3 is TGCGCCAGCAGCTTGGAGGGAGGTGGAAACACCATATATTTT. This gives the protein CASSLEGGGNTIYF.

This clone was recorded once. The chain links TRBV2 to TRBJ2-4, with D possibly being TRBD2 (7 bases). The germline V and J ends were trimmed by 3 bases and 2 bases, with 14 bases remaining between them. This CDR3 has 16 residues. CDR1 is SNHLY and CDR2 is FYNNEI in the germline V gene. The CDR3 spells CASSERGGMSKNIQYF. The CDR3 DNA follows: TGTGCCAGCAGTGAGAGGGGGGGTATGTCCAAAAACATTCAGTACTTC.

The CDR3 region is CASSWTGSYGELFF. The CDR3 coding sequence is TGTGCCAGCAGCTGGACAGGGAGCTACGGGGAGCTGTTTTTT. The rearrangement links TRBV5-4 to TRBJ2-2; 8 bases are shared with TRBD1. Trimming at V came to 3 bases and at J to 7 bases, leaving 5 bases not matched to a gene. Germline V gene sequence: CDR1 SGHNT, CDR2 YYREEE (reference sequence). CDR3 length equals 14 residues.

This chain connects TRBV9 to TRBJ2-7; 7 nucleotides match TRBD1. V shed 2 bases and J 1 base; nucleotides not matched to a gene: 3. Germline V lookup: CDR1 SGDLS, CDR2 YYNGEE. The CDR3 sequence is 14 residues long. CDR3 in amino acids: CASSVDRSSYEQYF. As DNA, the CDR3 is TGTGCCAGCAGCGTGGACAGGTCTTCCTACGAGCAGTACTTC. The complete variable domain, with remaining parts taken from reference TRBV9 and TRBJ2-7, reads DSGVTQTPKHLITATGQRVTLRCSPRSGDLSVYWYQQSLDQGLQFLIQYYNGEERAKGNILERFSAQQFPDLHSELNLSSLELGDSALYFCASSVDRSSYEQYFGPGTRLTVT.

J is TRBJ2-3 and V is TRBV7-2; 8 positions agree with TRBD2. V lost 3 bases and J lost 3; bases outside the gene matches: 8. Per germline, CDR1 SGHTA and CDR2 FQGNSA. The CDR3 totals 16 residues. CDR3 sequence: CASSFTRGTSTDTQYF. The CDR3 coding sequence is TGTGCCAGCAGCTTTACTAGGGGGACTAGTACAGATACGCAGTATTTT. Combining the CDR3 with reference TRBV7-2 and TRBJ2-3 gives the whole variable domain GAGVSQSPSNKVTEKGKDVELRCDPISGHTALYWYRQSLGQGLEFLIYFQGNSAPDKSGLPSDRFSAERTGGSVSTLTIQRTQQEDSAVYLCASSFTRGTSTDTQYFGPGTRLTVL.

This chain uses TRBV9 with TRBJ2-7; 10 nucleotides line up with TRBD2. This CDR3 has 15 residues. Trimming took 0 bases from V and 3 from J; bases not matched to a gene: 3. Per the germline V gene, CDR1 is SGDLS and CDR2 is YYNGEE. CDR3 region: CASSVEASGGYEQYF. CDR3 DNA sequence: TGTGCCAGCAGCGTAGAGGCTAGCGGGGGCTACGAGCAGTACTTC.